These T cell receptor beta chains were read from a single sample in a study of T cell repertoires in cytomegalovirus infection. Via MiXCR, TCRdb re-called the reads, giving one row per CDR3 protein. Of around 140,000 distinct CDR3 sequences listed, 6.5% are singletons. The sequencing sample was made of PBMCs. The origin of the receptors is a human donor in good health (CMV status not recorded). Some clones in this sample may be carry-over from other donors' samples. Both conserved end residues are part of each CDR3. D genes are given only for firm matches. Expanded clones are given a class, and other clones once, few, many or no size at all.

abundance | d_gene | j_gene | v_gene | CDR3aa | CDR3nt
many | TRBD1 | TRBJ2-7 | TRBV20-1 | CSARPRTGVDFYEQYF | TGCAGTGCTAGACCCAGGACAGGGGTCGATTTCTACGAGCAGTACTTC
few | TRBD2 | TRBJ2-1 | TRBV20-1 | CSARGTGGGAAYNEQFF | TGCAGTGCTAGAGGGACTGGCGGGGGGGCGGCTTACAATGAGCAGTTCTTC
few | - | TRBJ2-5 | TRBV19 | CASSIGPKETQYF | TGTGCCAGTAGTATAGGGCCGAAGGAGACCCAGTACTTC
many | TRBD2 | TRBJ2-1 | TRBV7-3 | CASSLRAGGLYYEQFF | TGTGCCAGCAGCTTAAGGGCGGGGGGTCTATACTATGAGCAGTTCTTC
many | - | TRBJ2-1 | TRBV7-2 | CASSYPPAYNEQFF | TGTGCCAGCAGCTATCCACCAGCCTACAATGAGCAGTTCTTC
many | - | TRBJ2-5 | TRBV6-2/TRBV6-3 | CASRIQETQYF | TGTGCCAGCAGGATCCAAGAGACCCAGTACTTC
many | - | TRBJ2-7 | TRBV7-2 | CASSPRTGEYEQYF | TGTGCCAGCAGCCCCCGGACCGGGGAATACGAGCAGTACTTC
few | TRBD1 | TRBJ1-1 | TRBV29-1 | CSVADPNRGGTEAFF | TGCAGCGTTGCCGATCCTAACAGGGGGGGCACTGAAGCTTTCTTT
- | TRBD2 | TRBJ2-2 | TRBV20-1 | CSARVSLAGALNTGELFF | TGCAGTGCTAGAGTTTCGCTAGCGGGGGCCTTGAACACCGGGGAGCTGTTTTTT
- | TRBD1 | TRBJ1-1 | TRBV13 | CASSSVLWDRGWGAFF | TGTGCCAGCAGCTCGGTATTATGGGACAGGGGCTGGGGAGCTTTCTTT
- | TRBD2 | TRBJ2-3 | TRBV2 | CASTIAGVTDTQYF | TGTGCCAGCACCATAGCGGGGGTCACAGATACGCAGTATTTT
few | - | TRBJ2-1 | TRBV11-2 | CASSSQDRYNEQFF | TGTGCCAGCAGCTCCCAGGACAGATACAATGAGCAGTTCTTC
many | - | TRBJ1-6 | TRBV7-6 | CASSFAGDGSSSPLHF | TGTGCCAGCAGCTTCGCAGGCGACGGTAGCTCTTCACCCCTCCACTTT
many | - | TRBJ2-5 | TRBV28 | CASSLISGQETQYF | TGTGCCAGCAGTTTAATAAGCGGTCAAGAGACCCAGTACTTC
many | TRBD2 | TRBJ2-7 | TRBV6-6 | CASSYSRLAGDSSYEQYF | TGTGCCAGCAGTTACTCAAGACTAGCGGGGGATAGCTCCTACGAGCAGTACTTC
many | TRBD1 | TRBJ2-4 | TRBV7-2 | CASSPLTGVGGKNIQYF | TGTGCCAGCAGCCCCCTGACAGGGGTCGGGGGCAAAAACATTCAGTACTTC
few | - | TRBJ1-6 | TRBV11-3 | CASSLNVNSPLHF | TGTGCCAGCAGCTTAAATGTCAATTCACCCCTCCACTTT
- | TRBD1 | TRBJ2-5 | TRBV20-1 | CSAGDPGGSEAQYF | TGCAGTGCTGGAGATCCAGGGGGCAGTGAGGCCCAGTACTTC
many | - | TRBJ1-2 | TRBV7-8 | CASSLFGRASYGYTF | TGTGCCAGCAGCTTATTCGGTAGAGCCTCCTATGGCTACACCTTC
many | - | TRBJ2-7 | TRBV7-9 | CASSSPTGREQYF | TGTGCCAGCAGCTCACCAACAGGGCGCGAGCAGTACTTC
- | - | TRBJ1-2 | TRBV19 | CASSNRQLGYTF | TGTGCCAGTAGTAATCGACAGCTGGGCTACACCTTC
few | - | TRBJ2-3 | TRBV10-3 | CAISDLGVGTDTQYF | TGTGCCATCAGTGATTTGGGGGTCGGCACAGATACGCAGTATTTT
many | TRBD1 | TRBJ2-5 | TRBV7-9 | CASSTRTGPQETQYF | TGTGCCAGCAGCACGCGGACAGGGCCGCAAGAGACCCAGTACTTC